A single sample is the source of the 3 T cell receptor beta chains below, sequenced in a study of blood T cell repertoires in COVID-19. The repertoire was sequenced with immunoSEQ multiplex PCR; TCRdb's copy has only in-frame clones and lacks some. This sample carries 90,000 to 120,000 clones, roughly 84% of them seen once, and the ten largest clones take under 30%. Material for sequencing was peripheral blood. The receptor set was obtained from a man between 60 and 75 years old with acute or convalescent COVID-19.

V gene TRBV5-1 combines with J gene TRBJ2-7, with 8 bases lining up with TRBD2. Per germline, CDR1 SGHRS and CDR2 YFSETQ. This CDR3 spans 14 amino acids. V shed 4 bases and J 4 bases; nucleotides not matched to a gene: 7. CDR3 amino acids: CASSPSRLAYEQYF. The CDR3 DNA follows: TGCGCCAGCAGCCCATCCCGACTAGCGTACGAGCAGTACTTC.

This chain links TRBV7-9 with TRBJ2-7; the D gene is possibly TRBD1 (5 bases). The CDR3 has 14 amino acids. CDR1 is SEHNR and CDR2 is FQNEAQ in the germline V gene (reference sequence). Trimming removed 4 bases from V and 1 base from J, with 11 bases in between. The CDR3 DNA reads TGTGCCAGCAGCTCGAGTGGGGCTTCCTACGAGCAGTACGTC. Amino acids: CASSSSGASYEQYV.

The rearrangement uses TRBV28 and TRBJ1-4, with no clear D. This CDR3 has 14 amino acids. V was clipped by 4 bases and J by 0 bases, with 6 bases between them. Per germline, CDR1 MDHEN and CDR2 SYDVKM. The CDR3 DNA is TGTGCCAGCAGTTATCTTACAACTAATGAAAAACTGTTTTTT. It is translated as CASSYLTTNEKLFF.